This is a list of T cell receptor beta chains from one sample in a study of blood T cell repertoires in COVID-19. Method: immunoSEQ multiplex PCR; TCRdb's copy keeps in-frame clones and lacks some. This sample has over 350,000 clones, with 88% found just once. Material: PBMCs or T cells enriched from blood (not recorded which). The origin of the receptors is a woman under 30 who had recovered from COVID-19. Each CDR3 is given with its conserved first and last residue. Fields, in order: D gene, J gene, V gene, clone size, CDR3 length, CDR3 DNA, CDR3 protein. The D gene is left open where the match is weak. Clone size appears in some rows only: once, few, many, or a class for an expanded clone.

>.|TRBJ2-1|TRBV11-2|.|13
TGTGCCAGCAGCTTAGTCGTGGAGGGTGAGCAGTTCTTC
CASSLVVEGEQFF
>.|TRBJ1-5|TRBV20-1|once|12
TGCAGTGCTAGTTACCCGGATCAGCCCCAGCATTTT
CSASYPDQPQHF
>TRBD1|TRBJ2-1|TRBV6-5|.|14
TGTGCCAGCAGTATTTGGACAGGTTACAATGAGCAGTTCTTC
CASSIWTGYNEQFF
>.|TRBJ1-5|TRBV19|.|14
TGTGCCAGTAGTATAAGAGGGCAGAATCAGCCCCAGCATTTT
CASSIRGQNQPQHF
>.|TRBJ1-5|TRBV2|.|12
TGTGCCAGCAGACAGTCCAATCAGCCCCAGCATTTT
CASRQSNQPQHF
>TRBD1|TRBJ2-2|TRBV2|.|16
TGTGCCAGCAGTGCGTACAGGGGCGGCAACACCGGGGAGCTGTTTTTT
CASSAYRGGNTGELFF
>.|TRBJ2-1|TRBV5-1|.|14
TGCGCCAGCAGGGGTGCAGGGAAGTACAATGAGCAGTTCTTC
CASRGAGKYNEQFF
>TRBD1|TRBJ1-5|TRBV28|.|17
TGTGCCAGCAGGAACGCTCGGACAGGGTTTAGCAATCAGCCCCAGCATTTT
CASRNARTGFSNQPQHF
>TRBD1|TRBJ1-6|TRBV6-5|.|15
TGTGCCAGCCGCGACAGGGGGCCTTATAATTCACCCCTCCACTTT
CASRDRGPYNSPLHF
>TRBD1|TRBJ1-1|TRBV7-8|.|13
TGTGCCAGCAGACAGGGGGGGGATACTGAAGCTTTCTTT
CASRQGGDTEAFF
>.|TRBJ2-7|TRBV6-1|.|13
TGTGCCAGCAGTGAACGAGGGTCCTACGAGCAGTACTTC
CASSERGSYEQYF
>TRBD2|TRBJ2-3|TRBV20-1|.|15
TGCAGTGCTAGTAAGGCTAGCGGGGCCACAGATACGCAGTATTTT
CSASKASGATDTQYF
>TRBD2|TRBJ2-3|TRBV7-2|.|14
TGTGCCAGCAGCTCCGGGACTAGCAGGGATACGCAGTATTTT
CASSSGTSRDTQYF
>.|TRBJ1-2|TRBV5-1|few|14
TGCGCCAGCAGTCTGGCTTTGGGAGAGAGTGGCTACACCTTC
CASSLALGESGYTF
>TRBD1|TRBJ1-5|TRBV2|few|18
TGTGCCAGCAGTGAAGCGCGGCAGGGGGTAGCCCTTAATCAGCCCCAGCATTTT
CASSEARQGVALNQPQHF
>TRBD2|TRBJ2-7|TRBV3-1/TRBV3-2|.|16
TGTGCCAGCAGCCCGAGTGGGACTAGCGGGGCCCTAGAGCAGTACTTC
CASSPSGTSGALEQYF
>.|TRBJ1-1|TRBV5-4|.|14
TGTGCCAGCAGCTCGGAGGGGATTCGGACTGAAGCTTTCTTT
CASSSEGIRTEAFF
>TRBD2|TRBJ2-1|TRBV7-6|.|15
TGTGCCAGCAGCATAAGACTAGCGGGGTACAATGAGCAGTTCTTC
CASSIRLAGYNEQFF
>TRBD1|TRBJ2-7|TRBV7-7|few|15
TGTGCTAGCAGCTTAAAACAGGGGCCCTCCTACGAGCAGTACTTC
CASSLKQGPSYEQYF
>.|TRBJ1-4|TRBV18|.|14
TGTGCCAGCTCACTGCAGGGGTTTCAGGAAAAACTGTTTTTT
CASSLQGFQEKLFF
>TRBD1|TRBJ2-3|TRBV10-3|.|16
TGTGCCATCAGTGAGGCGGGACAGGGGGAGGCAGATACGCAGTATTTT
CAISEAGQGEADTQYF
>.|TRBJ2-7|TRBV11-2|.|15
TGTGCCAGCAGCGACAGTCCAGTAGGTACCTACGAGCAGTACTTC
CASSDSPVGTYEQYF